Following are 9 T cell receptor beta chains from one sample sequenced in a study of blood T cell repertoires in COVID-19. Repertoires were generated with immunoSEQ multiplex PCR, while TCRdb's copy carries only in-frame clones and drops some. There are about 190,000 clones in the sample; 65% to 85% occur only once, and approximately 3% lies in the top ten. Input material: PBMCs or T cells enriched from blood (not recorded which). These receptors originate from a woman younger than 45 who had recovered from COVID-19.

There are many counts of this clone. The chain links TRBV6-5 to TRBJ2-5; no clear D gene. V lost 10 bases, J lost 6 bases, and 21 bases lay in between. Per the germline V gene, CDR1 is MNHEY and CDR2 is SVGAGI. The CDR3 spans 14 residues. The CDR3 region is CATSGDPGMKTQYF. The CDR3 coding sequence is TGTGCCACCTCCGGAGATCCGGGTATGAAGACCCAGTACTTC.

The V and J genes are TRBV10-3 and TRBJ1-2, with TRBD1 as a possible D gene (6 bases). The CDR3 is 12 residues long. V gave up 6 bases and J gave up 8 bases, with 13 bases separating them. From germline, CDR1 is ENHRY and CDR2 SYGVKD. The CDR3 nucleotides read TGTGCCATCAGATGGACAGACAGGGGCTACACCTTC. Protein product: CAIRWTDRGYTF.

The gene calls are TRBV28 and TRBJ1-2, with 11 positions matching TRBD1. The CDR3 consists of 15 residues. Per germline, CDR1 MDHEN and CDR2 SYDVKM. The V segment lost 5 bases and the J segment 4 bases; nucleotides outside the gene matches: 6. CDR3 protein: CASSGTGGIGYGYTF. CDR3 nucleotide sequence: TGTGCCAGCAGTGGGACAGGGGGGATCGGCTATGGCTACACCTTC.

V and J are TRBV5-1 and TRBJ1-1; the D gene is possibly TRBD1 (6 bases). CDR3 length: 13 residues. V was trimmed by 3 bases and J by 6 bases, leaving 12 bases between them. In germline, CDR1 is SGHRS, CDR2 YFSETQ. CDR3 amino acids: CASSSQGTAEAFF. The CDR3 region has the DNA TGCGCCAGCAGCTCACAGGGTACCGCTGAAGCTTTCTTT.

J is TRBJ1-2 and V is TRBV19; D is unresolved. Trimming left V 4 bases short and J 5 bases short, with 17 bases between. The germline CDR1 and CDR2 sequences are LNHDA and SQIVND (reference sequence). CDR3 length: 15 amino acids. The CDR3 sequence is CASSTLAAGLYGYTF. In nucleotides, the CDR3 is TGTGCCAGTAGTACCCTCGCAGCAGGCTTATATGGCTACACCTTC.

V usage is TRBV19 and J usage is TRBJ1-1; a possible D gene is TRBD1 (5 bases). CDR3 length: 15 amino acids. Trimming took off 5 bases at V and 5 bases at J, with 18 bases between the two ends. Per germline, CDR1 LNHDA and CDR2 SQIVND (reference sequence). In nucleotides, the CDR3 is TGTGCCAGTAGTGCAGGGCCTTTGGGATTGACTGAAGCTTTCTTT. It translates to CASSAGPLGLTEAFF. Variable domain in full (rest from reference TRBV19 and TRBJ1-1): DGGITQSPKYLFRKEGQNVTLSCEQNLNHDAMYWYRQDPGQGLRLIYYSQIVNDFQKGDIAEGYSVSREKKESFPLTVTSAQKNPTAFYLCASSAGPLGLTEAFFGQGTRLTVV.

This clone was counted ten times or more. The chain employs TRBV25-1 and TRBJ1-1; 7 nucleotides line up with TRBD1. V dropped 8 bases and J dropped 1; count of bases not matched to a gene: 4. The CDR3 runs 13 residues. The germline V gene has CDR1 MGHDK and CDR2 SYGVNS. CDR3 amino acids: CASPPGGNTEAFF. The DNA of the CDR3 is TGTGCCAGCCCACCAGGGGGGAACACTGAAGCTTTCTTT.

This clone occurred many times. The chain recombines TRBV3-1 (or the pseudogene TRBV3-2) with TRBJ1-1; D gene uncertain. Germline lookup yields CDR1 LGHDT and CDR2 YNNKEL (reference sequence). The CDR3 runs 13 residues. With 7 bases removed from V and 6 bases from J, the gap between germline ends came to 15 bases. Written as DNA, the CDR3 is TGTGCCAGCACCCCGACCGGGTTGGCTGAAGCTTTCTTT. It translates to CASTPTGLAEAFF.

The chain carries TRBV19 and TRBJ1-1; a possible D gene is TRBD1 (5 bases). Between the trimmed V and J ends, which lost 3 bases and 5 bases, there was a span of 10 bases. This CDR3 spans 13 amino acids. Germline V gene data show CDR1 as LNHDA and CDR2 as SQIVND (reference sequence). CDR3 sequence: CASSMGTGTEAFF. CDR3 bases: TGTGCCAGTAGTATGGGGACTGGGACTGAAGCTTTCTTT.